These 7 T cell receptor beta chains were all obtained from the same sample, sequenced in a study of blood T cell repertoires in COVID-19. The assay was immunoSEQ multiplex PCR, and TCRdb's table has in-frame clones only and misses some. This table has hundreds of thousands of clones, approximately 78% appearing once. Sequencing was done on a sample of peripheral blood. The receptors were sampled from a woman aged 55-70 years with active or convalescent COVID-19.

The chain recombines TRBV9 with TRBJ2-7; TRBD1 might be the D (5 bases). V lost 4 bases and J 4 bases, leaving 15 bases between the germline ends. CDR3 size: 14 residues. Germline values: CDR1 SGDLS, CDR2 YYNGEE. This chain's CDR3 is CASSQGHKAYEQYF. The CDR3 DNA follows: TGTGCCAGCAGCCAAGGACACAAGGCGTACGAGCAGTACTTC.

V is TRBV7-9 and J is TRBJ2-3, with TRBD2 identical over 7 bases. The length of the CDR3 is 19 residues. V trimming: 0 bases; J trimming: 0 bases; junction bases outside the gene matches: 12. Germline V CDR1 and CDR2: SEHNR, FQNEAQ (reference sequence). The CDR3 region is CASSLATALASTSTDTQYF. The CDR3, as DNA: TGTGCCAGCAGCTTAGCCACCGCACTAGCGAGTACTAGCACAGATACGCAGTATTTT.

This CDR3 reads CASSLVGEYNEQFF. CDR3 DNA: TGCGCCAGCAGCTTGGTTGGGGAGTACAATGAGCAGTTCTTC. The rearrangement uses TRBV5-1 and TRBJ2-1; a weak D match, TRBD2 (5 bases). Germline lookup yields CDR1 SGHRS and CDR2 YFSETQ. The CDR3 has 14 amino acids. V lost 0 bases and J lost 4, with 8 bases in between.

The chain combines TRBV4-3 with TRBJ1-2; D ambiguous. V lost 0 bases to trimming and J lost 8 bases, with 22 bases between them. The CDR3 contains 17 residues. Per the germline V gene, CDR1 is LGHNA and CDR2 is YSLEER. DNA for the CDR3: TGCGCCAGCAGCCAAGATCGCGGGCAGGCCACCCGTGGAGGCTACACCTTC. Translating it yields CASSQDRGQATRGGYTF.

The chain couples TRBV7-2 to TRBJ2-7; 7 bases fit TRBD1. The CDR3 totals 15 residues. With 5 bases clipped from V and 2 bases from J, the junction kept 9 bases outside the gene matches. Germline V gene data show CDR1 as SGHTA and CDR2 as FQGNSA. The CDR3, as DNA: TGTGCCAGCAGCACCCAACCGGGACAGACCTACGAGCAGTACTTC. This translates into CASSTQPGQTYEQYF.

As concerns this clone: The junction departs from germline at one end; a sequencing error may be responsible. DNA of the CDR3: TGTGCCAGCAGGGAAGGGGGGACAGGAGATCAGCCCCAGCATTTT. Amino acids: CASREGGTGDQPQHF. This chain connects TRBV2 to TRBJ1-5; 8 nucleotides line up with TRBD1. The CDR3 length is 15 residues. CDR1 and CDR2 (germline): SNHLY, FYNNEI.

In its sample, this clone was seen a few times. At the DNA level, this CDR3 is encoded by other sequences in the same sample as well. The chain has TRBV7-2 and TRBJ1-3, with 10 bases that match TRBD1. This CDR3 has 15 residues. Germline trimming cut 3 bases from V and 2 bases from J; bases unmatched to any gene: 1. Germline CDR1 is SGHTA and CDR2 is FQGNSA. The CDR3 protein is CASSLGTGAGNTIYF. As DNA, the CDR3 is TGTGCCAGCAGCTTGGGGACAGGGGCTGGAAACACCATATATTTT.